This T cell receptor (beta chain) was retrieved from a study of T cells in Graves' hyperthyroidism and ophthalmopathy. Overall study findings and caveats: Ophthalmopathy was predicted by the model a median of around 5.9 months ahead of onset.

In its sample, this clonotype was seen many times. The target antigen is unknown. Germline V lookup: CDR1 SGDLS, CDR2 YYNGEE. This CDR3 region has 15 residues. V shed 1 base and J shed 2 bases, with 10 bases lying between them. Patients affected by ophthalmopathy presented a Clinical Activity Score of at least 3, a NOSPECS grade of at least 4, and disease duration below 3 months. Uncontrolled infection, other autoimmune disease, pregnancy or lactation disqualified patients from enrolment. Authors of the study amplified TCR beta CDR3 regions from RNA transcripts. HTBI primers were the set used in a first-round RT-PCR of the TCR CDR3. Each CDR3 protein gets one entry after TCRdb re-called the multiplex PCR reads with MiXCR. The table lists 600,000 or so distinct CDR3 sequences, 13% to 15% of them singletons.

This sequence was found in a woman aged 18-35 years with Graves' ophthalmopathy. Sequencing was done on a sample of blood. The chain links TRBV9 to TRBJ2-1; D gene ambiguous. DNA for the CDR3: TGTGCCAGCAGCGTAAATGTGGGTCCCTACAATGAGCAGTTCTTC. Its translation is CASSVNVGPYNEQFF.